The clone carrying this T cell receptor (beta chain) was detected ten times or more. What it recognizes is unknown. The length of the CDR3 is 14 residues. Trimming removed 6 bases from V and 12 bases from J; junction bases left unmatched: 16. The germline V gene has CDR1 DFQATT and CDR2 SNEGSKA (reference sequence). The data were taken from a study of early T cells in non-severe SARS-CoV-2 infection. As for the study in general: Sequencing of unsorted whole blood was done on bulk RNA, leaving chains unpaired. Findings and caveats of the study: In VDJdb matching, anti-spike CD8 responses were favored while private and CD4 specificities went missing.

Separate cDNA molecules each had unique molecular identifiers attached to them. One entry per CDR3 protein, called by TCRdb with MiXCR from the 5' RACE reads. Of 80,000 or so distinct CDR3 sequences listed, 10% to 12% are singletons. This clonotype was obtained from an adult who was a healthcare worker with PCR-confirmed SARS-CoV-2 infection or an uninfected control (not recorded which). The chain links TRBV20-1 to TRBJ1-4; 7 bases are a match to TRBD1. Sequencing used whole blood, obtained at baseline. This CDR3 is CSAPRQGRGGELFF. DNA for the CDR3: TGCAGTGCACCAAGACAGGGAAGGGGTGGGGAACTGTTTTTT.